The text below deals with one T cell receptor beta chain. This clone's antigen is unknown. Base qualities are not provided; no much larger clone lies one nucleotide away. Library prep was done by multiplex PCR. The sample was run on an Illumina HiSeq 4000. To build TCR beta libraries, CDR3 regions were amplified by Arm-PCR using iRepertoire HTBI primers. Gel purification was performed on PCR products prior to sequencing. From the authors' description of their analysis: A total of some 65 TRBV and some 15 TRBJ segments were identified across samples and were used for gene usage analysis of CDR3 amino acid clonotypes. Filtered high-quality paired reads were merged into contigs using COPE and FqMerger. BLAST was used to align contigs to IMGT TRBV, TRBD and TRBJ reference genes, and CDR3 was defined according to IMGT. Highly expanded clones were defined as clonotypes with a frequency above 0.1%. Repertoire diversity was measured by Shannon entropy, and V-J evenness by the Gini coefficient. A clonotype was considered public if more than one individual shared it. The public reads were reanalyzed by TCRdb: fastp trimming at Q25, MiXCR alignment, in-frame beta chains only. Records with the same CDR3 protein are collapsed into one entry carrying the most frequent genes and DNA. The V and J calls follow TCRdb's processing rather than the paper's. The sample table contains about 610,000 distinct CDR3 sequences; only one count was recorded for about 16% of them. Clones ranked in the top ten supply 12% of the sample.

This entry comes from a study of regulatory T cells in long-lasting Graves disease (dated by TCRdb to about 2021). In the study overall: Antithyroid drugs had been taken for less than 3 months by newly diagnosed Graves' disease patients. Patients with persistent Graves' disease were compared with patients with newly diagnosed Graves' disease using TCR sequencing and RNA sequencing of peripheral blood. TCR sequencing covered 13 persistent and around 20 newly diagnosed Graves' disease patients, 33 samples in total. The study was conducted in China and was registered as a clinical trial.

The sample's time point label, decoded: newly diagnosed GD, antithyroid drugs for less than 3 months. For both TCR sequencing and RNA sequencing, RNA was extracted from PBMCs using TRIzol. The diagnosis of Graves' disease followed American Thyroid Association guidelines. Recruitment of patients was carried out at an endocrinology department in Xi'an, China. Each patient gave 8.5 to 9.5 milliliters of peripheral blood, collected in an EDTA anticoagulant tube. PBMCs were isolated by Ficoll Paque Plus density gradient separation without further T cell sorting. An Agilent 2100 Bioanalyzer and agarose gel were used to check RNA quality, and a NanoDrop 2000 was used to measure RNA concentration. Beyond this particular receptor, the publication reports: Sequencing and analysis were restricted to the TCR beta chain. Only peripheral blood was studied, because thyroid tissue, the primary lesion, was inaccessible. As a limitation, the authors acknowledged that the small sample size may reduce accuracy. Patients with persistent disease shared more public clonotypes (around 2,500) than newly diagnosed patients did (approximately 970). Persistent Graves' disease patients showed lower TCR Shannon entropy and fewer highly expanded clones than newly diagnosed patients, suggesting clonal expansion. Preferential use of TRBV28, TRBJ1-2 and TRBJ2-5 was observed in persistent disease, whereas TRBV20-1 and TRBJ2-1 were favored in newly diagnosed disease.

The CDR3 goes from the cysteine to the phenylalanine over 12 residues. Of all the DNA, just the CDR3 is kept, 36 bases in frame from base 1. Trimming takes 0 bases from V and 4 bases from J, and the germline ends sit 5 bases apart. The germline V gene supplies CDR1 SGHRS and CDR2 YFSETQ. This same sample was also taken into another study, of T cells in Graves' hyperthyroidism and ophthalmopathy. The second source states: A patient counted as having stable Graves' hyperthyroidism if no progression to ophthalmopathy occurred over 18 months of follow-up. Hyperthyroidism patients were newly diagnosed, had a disease duration of under 2 months, and were aged 18 to 65 years. Any patient with an uncontrolled infection, another autoimmune disease, pregnancy or lactation was excluded. Diagnoses were established on the basis of clinical symptoms, serum thyroxine and TRAb, thyroid ultrasound, and orbital computed tomography. The first round of RT-PCR for the TCR CDR3 was performed with the HTBI primer set and the Qiagen OneStep RT-PCR kit. Most expanded thyroid clonotypes (frequency above 0.001) were also detected in blood, a finding suggesting that blood repertoires may reflect thyroid immune responses. In cross-validation, a model built on a 13 V-J signature told ophthalmopathy apart from stable hyperthyroidism with under 90% sensitivity and roughly 82% specificity, and in testing the same model reached 80%/75%. In validation, the model predicted progression to ophthalmopathy a median of 6.5 months before onset, with over 60% sensitivity and roughly 77% specificity. A discovery cohort of about 95 patients, 43 with Graves' ophthalmopathy and 57 with stable Graves' hyperthyroidism, was used to find distinguishing TCR V-J signatures. An independent validation cohort of about 19 hyperthyroidism patients and approximately 15 patients who later progressed to ophthalmopathy tested prospective prediction of ophthalmopathy. For training and testing, the roughly 100 patients in the discovery cohort were randomly divided in a 7:3 ratio. In roughly six Graves' hyperthyroidism patients, the study also compared T-cell repertoires from thyroid tissue with T-cell repertoires from blood. After blood sampling, hyperthyroidism patients were treated with methimazole at a starting dose of 30 mg daily, and ophthalmopathy patients were treated with high-dose intravenous methylprednisolone. A second multiplex PCR round built the libraries, followed by size selection and purification. Paired-end sequencing of the libraries was performed with 100 bp reads on an Illumina HiSeq2000. SOAPnuke was used to process the raw data, with reads discarded if the reads contained adapters or uncalled bases, had a mean Phred below 15, or lacked an exact constant-primer or identifier match. COPE v1.2.5 was used to merge the high-quality paired reads, and each unique nucleotide sequence was defined as a clonotype. MiTCR v1.1 was used to align the clonotypes against IMGT TRBV, TRBD and TRBJ reference segments. Only V-J combinations with frequency above 0.0001, covering 99.2% of repertoires, were analysed. A TCS score was defined as the ratio between F50 (clonal expansion) and ExV (chaos), using BLOSUM62-based TCRdist between CDR3 peptides within each V-J. Welch's t-statistics and random forest reduced 514 V-J features to about 12, which were used in a naive Bayes classifier (R e1071). No statistical method was used to fix the sample size in advance, and group allocation was not hidden from the investigators. The paper reports TCR Vbeta CDR3 sequencing of 140 or so peripheral blood samples: 43 ophthalmopathy, under 80 hyperthyroidism and around 17 progressor patients.

This specimen was peripheral blood mononuclear cells (PBMCs), taken at new diagnosis, from a patient treated with antithyroid drugs. The sequence came from a young man with Graves disease. Donor details come from another sample of the same person, matched by shared clones. The sequence is built from TRBV5-1 and TRBJ2-7; no D gene can be assigned with confidence. CDR3 loop: CASSLEKYEQYF. The DNA sequence is TGCGCCAGCAGCTTGGAGAAATACGAGCAGTACTTC. With the portions outside the CDR3 filled from the reference TRBV5-1 and TRBJ2-7 genes, the complete variable region becomes KAGVTQTPRYLIKTRGQQVTLSCSPISGHRSVSWYQQTPGQGLQFLFEYFSETQRNKGNFPGRFSGRQFSNSRSEMNVSTLELGDSALYLCASSLEKYEQYFGPGTRLTVT.